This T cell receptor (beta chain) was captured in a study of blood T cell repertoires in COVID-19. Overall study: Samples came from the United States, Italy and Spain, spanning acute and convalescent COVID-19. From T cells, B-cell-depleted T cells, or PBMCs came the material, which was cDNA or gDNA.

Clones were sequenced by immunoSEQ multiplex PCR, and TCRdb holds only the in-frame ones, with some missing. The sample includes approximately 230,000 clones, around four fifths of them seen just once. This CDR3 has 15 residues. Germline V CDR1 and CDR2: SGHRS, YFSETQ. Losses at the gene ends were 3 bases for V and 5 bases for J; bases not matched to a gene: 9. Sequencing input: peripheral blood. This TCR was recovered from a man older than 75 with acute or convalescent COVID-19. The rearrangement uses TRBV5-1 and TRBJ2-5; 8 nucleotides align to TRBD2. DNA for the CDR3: TGCGCCAGCAGCTACCGCGGGGGGAGGAGCGAGACCCAGTACTTC. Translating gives CASSYRGGRSETQYF.